The next 20 T cell receptor beta chains were all read from a single sample in a study of T cell responses to AZD1222 COVID-19 vaccine. Data came from immunoSEQ multiplex PCR; TCRdb stores just in-frame clones and leaves some out. The data hold about 140,000 clones, with over 90% observed a single time. Sequencing used peripheral blood, obtained on day 0 of MenACWY control vaccination. The receptors shown here come from an adult in good health.

This chain uses TRBV11-2 with TRBJ2-3, with D unclear. The V gene lost 1 base and the J gene lost 3 bases, with 11 bases spanning the gap. Looked up from germline, CDR1 is SGHAT and CDR2 is FQNNGV. This CDR3 has 15 residues. The CDR3, as DNA: TGTGCCAGCAGCTTAGGCATCGTGCGAACAGATACGCAGTATTTT. Its translation: CASSLGIVRTDTQYF.

The rearrangement links TRBV5-8 to TRBJ2-3, with TRBD1 as a possible D gene (5 bases). The germline CDR1 and CDR2 sequences are SGHTS and YDEGEE. The ends were cut back, 4 bases at V and 2 bases at J, with 17 bases in the middle. The CDR3 is 16 amino acids. CDR3 sequence: CASSPRQRMNTDTQYF. The CDR3 coding sequence is TGTGCCAGCAGCCCTAGACAGCGAATGAACACAGATACGCAGTATTTT. The full variable domain, rest sourced from reference TRBV5-8 and TRBJ2-3, is EAGVTQSPTHLIKTRGQQATLRCSPISGHTSVYWYQQALGLGLQFLLWYDEGEERNRGNFPPRFSGRQFPNYSSELNVNALELEDSALYLCASSPRQRMNTDTQYFGPGTRLTVL.

This sequence joins TRBV6-7 and TRBJ2-7; the D is unclear. TRBV6-7 has ORF status, its function being uncertain. V was clipped by 0 bases and J by 2 bases, with 8 bases between them. CDR3 length equals 14 residues. The CDR3 spells CASSYSRITYEQYF. CDR3 nucleotide sequence: TGTGCCAGCAGTTACTCGAGGATTACCTACGAGCAGTACTTC.

J is TRBJ2-5 and V is TRBV19, with 8 positions matching TRBD2. Germline CDR1 and CDR2: LNHDA and SQIVND (reference sequence). There are 16 residues in the CDR3. With 7 bases clipped from V and 0 bases from J, the junction kept 10 bases outside the gene matches. The CDR3 protein is CASTAAGGVYQETQYF. CDR3 sequence (DNA): TGTGCCAGTACCGCGGCGGGAGGAGTCTACCAAGAGACCCAGTACTTC.

The CDR3 here is CASSPSGSRVEQYF. CDR3 coding DNA: TGTGCCAGCAGTCCGAGCGGGAGCAGGGTCGAGCAGTACTTC. The chain combines TRBV5-4 with TRBJ2-7; 8 bases match TRBD2. The CDR3 has 14 residues. Unmatched junction bases numbered 10, after V lost 5 bases and J lost 6 bases. The V gene's germline CDR1 is SGHNT and CDR2 YYREEE (reference sequence).

This clone has only a few counts. The rearrangement uses TRBV6-5 and TRBJ1-3; possible D gene TRBD1, 5 bases. This CDR3 has 14 amino acids. Trimming shortened V by 6 bases and J by 0 bases, and 9 bases separated the two germline ends. Germline V gene data show CDR1 as MNHEY and CDR2 as SVGAGI. The chain's CDR3 is CASSLDNSGNTIYF. CDR3 sequence (DNA): TGTGCCAGCAGCCTGGACAACTCTGGAAACACCATATATTTT.

This rearrangement joins TRBV21-1 to TRBJ2-7; TRBD1, the table's D call, lacks a check against the DNA. TRBV21-1 is flagged as a pseudogene. The CDR3 has 16 residues. The CDR3 protein is CASSNGVWGTTYEQYF. In DNA, the CDR3 is TGTGCCAGCAGCAACGGCGTATGGGGCACTACCTACGAGCAGTACTTC.

V gene TRBV19 combines with J gene TRBJ2-7, with 10 positions matching TRBD1. V trimming: 7 bases; J trimming: 4 bases; junction bases outside the gene matches: 7. This CDR3 comprises 14 residues. The germline V gene encodes CDR1 LNHDA and CDR2 SQIVND (reference sequence). CDR3 protein: CASTPGTGAYEQYF. The CDR3 region has the DNA TGTGCCAGTACCCCCGGGACAGGGGCGTACGAGCAGTACTTC.

The V call is TRBV3-1 (or the pseudogene TRBV3-2), the J call TRBJ2-2, with D possibly matching TRBD1 (6 bases). Germline CDR1 is LGHDT and CDR2 is YNNKEL (reference sequence). The CDR3 is 16 residues long. The V and J ends lost 3 bases and 0 bases respectively, with 11 bases between them. The DNA for the CDR3 is TGTGCCAGCAGCCACGGCAGGGGAGCGAACACCGGGGAGCTGTTTTTT. Protein product: CASSHGRGANTGELFF.

The rearrangement uses TRBV9 and TRBJ2-7; maybe TRBD2 (6 bases). Trimming removed 0 bases at V and 2 bases at J, with 9 bases between. The CDR3 is made up of 14 amino acids. Germline CDR1 SGDLS, CDR2 YYNGEE. The CDR3 region is CASSVGRVAYEQYF. CDR3 bases: TGTGCCAGCAGCGTAGGGAGGGTCGCCTACGAGCAGTACTTC. Using reference TRBV9 and TRBJ2-7 for the parts outside the CDR3, the full variable domain is DSGVTQTPKHLITATGQRVTLRCSPRSGDLSVYWYQQSLDQGLQFLIQYYNGEERAKGNILERFSAQQFPDLHSELNLSSLELGDSALYFCASSVGRVAYEQYFGPGTRLTVT.

The rearrangement joins TRBV12-5 to TRBJ2-5; D is undetermined. This CDR3 comprises 11 residues. V lost 4 bases and J 5 bases, leaving 5 bases between the germline ends. Germline lookup yields CDR1 LGHNT and CDR2 FRNRAP. DNA for the CDR3: TGTGCTAGTGGTTCTAGGGAGACCCAGTACTTC. It encodes CASGSRETQYF.

A remark on this clone: One end of the junction varies from germline; a read error may be responsible. The V and J genes are TRBV3-1 (or the pseudogene TRBV3-2) and TRBJ1-2; D uncertain. CDR3 size: 12 residues. CDR1 and CDR2 (germline): LGHDT, YNNKEL (reference sequence). The CDR3 coding sequence is TGTGCCAGCAGCGAAGATACCTATGGCTACACCTTC. It yields the protein CASSEDTYGYTF.

This clone was counted a single time. The chain uses TRBV4-1 and TRBJ1-5; the D is unclear. CDR3 size: 15 residues. Germline assignment: CDR1 MGHRA and CDR2 YSYEKL. Deletions cut 1 base from V and 7 bases from J, with 14 bases between. CDR3 loop: CASSQGPAPGQPQHF. The CDR3, as DNA: TGCGCCAGCAGCCAAGGTCCGGCCCCAGGACAGCCCCAGCATTTT.

This chain joins TRBV14 and TRBJ2-7; D remains ambiguous. Germline assignment: CDR1 SGHDN and CDR2 FVKESK. The CDR3 runs 14 residues. V lost 4 bases to trimming and J lost 3 bases, with 13 bases between them. CDR3 sequence reads: CASSPVDNDYEQYF. Here the CDR3 DNA reads TGTGCCAGCAGCCCCGTCGACAATGACTACGAGCAGTACTTC. The full variable domain, in which reference TRBV14 and TRBJ2-7 provide the parts outside the CDR3, is EAGVTQFPSHSVIEKGQTVTLRCDPISGHDNLYWYRRVMGKEIKFLLHFVKESKQDESGMPNNRFLAERTGGTYSTLKVQPAELEDSGVYFCASSPVDNDYEQYFGPGTRLTVT.

The chain links TRBV14 to TRBJ1-2; D gene unclear. The CDR3 is 16 residues long. Germline loops: CDR1 SGHDN, CDR2 FVKESK. The V end lost 1 base, the J end lost 4 bases, and 16 bases lay between the germline ends. This CDR3 reads CASSQASRKLTYGYTF. In DNA, the CDR3 is TGTGCCAGCAGCCAAGCGAGCCGGAAACTGACCTATGGCTACACCTTC.

The chain carries TRBV6-5 and TRBJ2-1; D perhaps matches TRBD2 (7 bases). V was cut by 2 bases and J by 7 bases, with 12 bases left in between. CDR1 and CDR2 (germline): MNHEY, SVGAGI. The CDR3 has 14 residues. The CDR3 reads CASSYTGRGNEQFF. Here the CDR3 DNA reads TGTGCCAGCAGTTACACAGGGCGGGGGAATGAGCAGTTCTTC.

The chain joins TRBV19 to TRBJ1-5; perhaps TRBD1 as D (5 bases). The CDR3 spans 15 residues. The ends were cut back, 2 bases at V and 7 bases at J, with 15 bases in the middle. Germline CDR1 LNHDA, CDR2 SQIVND (reference sequence). The CDR3 region has the DNA TGTGCCAGTAGTATATTCCCGGGGGGGAAACAGCCCCAGCATTTT. Amino acid sequence: CASSIFPGGKQPQHF.

The genes are TRBV18 and TRBJ1-3; D uncertain. Deletions cut 1 base from V and 6 bases from J, with 10 bases between. Germline V gives CDR1 KGHSH, CDR2 LQKENI. There are 14 residues in the CDR3. CDR3 DNA: TGTGCCAGCTCACCACGGAGGGAGGCAAACACCATATATTTT. Translation gives CASSPRREANTIYF. The variable domain in full, with the rest retrieved from reference TRBV18 and TRBJ1-3, is NAGVMQNPRHLVRRRGQEARLRCSPMKGHSHVYWYRQLPEEGLKFMVYLQKENIIDESGMPKERFSAEFPKEGPSILRIQQVVRGDSAAYFCASSPRREANTIYFGEGSWLTVV.

The chain uses TRBV5-1 and TRBJ2-5; maybe TRBD1 (6 bases). Germline V lookup: CDR1 SGHRS, CDR2 YFSETQ. This CDR3 has 14 amino acids. The germline V and J ends were trimmed by 4 bases and 5 bases, with 15 bases remaining between them. CDR3 DNA: TGCGCCAGCAGCCCGGATGGGGGCCGCGAGACCCAGTACTTC. It yields the protein CASSPDGGRETQYF.

This sequence joins TRBV27 and TRBJ1-4, with 7 bases matching TRBD1. V gave up 4 bases and J gave up 3 bases; unmatched junction bases: 5. The CDR3 length is 15 residues. Germline V gives CDR1 MNHEY, CDR2 SMNVEV (reference sequence). The CDR3 region is CASSWGGQANEKLFF. CDR3 DNA sequence: TGTGCCAGCAGTTGGGGCGGACAGGCTAATGAAAAACTGTTTTTT.